This is a list of T cell receptor beta chains from one sample in a study of blood T cell repertoires in COVID-19. TCRdb's copy holds only in-frame clones and misses some; the assay was immunoSEQ multiplex PCR. This sample carries fewer than 200,000 clones, around 83% of them seen once, and the ten largest clones take roughly 20%. Sequenced: peripheral blood. These receptors were collected from a woman between 65 and 79 years old who had recovered from COVID-19. The CDR3 runs from the conserved cysteine through the conserved F or W. A D gene is named only where the DNA matches it firmly. The size of a clone is reported for some rows only, either as once, few or many, or as a class for expanded clones.

length: 16; size: -; J: TRBJ2-7; D: -; V: TRBV6-2/TRBV6-3; CDR3: CASSYSRQAPSYEQYF; DNA: TGTGCCAGCAGTTACTCCCGACAGGCCCCGTCCTACGAGCAGTACTTC
length: 15; size: -; J: TRBJ2-3; D: TRBD2; V: TRBV7-8; CDR3: CASSPGLARTDTQYF; DNA: TGTGCCAGCAGCCCAGGACTAGCCCGCACAGATACGCAGTATTTT
length: 15; size: -; J: TRBJ2-1; D: -; V: TRBV11-3; CDR3: CASSLGLARGNEQFF; DNA: TGTGCCAGCAGCTTAGGGCTAGCGAGGGGCAATGAGCAGTTCTTC
length: 14; size: once; J: TRBJ1-2; D: -; V: TRBV5-6; CDR3: CASSLAGTSYGYTF; DNA: TGTGCCAGCAGCTTGGCCGGGACATCCTATGGCTACACCTTC
length: 14; size: -; J: TRBJ2-3; D: TRBD1; V: TRBV7-9; CDR3: CASSETTGVDTQYF; DNA: TGTGCCAGCAGCGAAACCACAGGGGTCGATACGCAGTATTTT
length: 15; size: -; J: TRBJ2-3; D: -; V: TRBV11-3; CDR3: CASSQGAASTDTQYF; DNA: TGTGCCAGCAGTCAAGGGGCAGCCAGCACAGATACGCAGTATTTT
length: 14; size: -; J: TRBJ2-7; D: -; V: TRBV5-1; CDR3: CASSPVGSNYEQYF; DNA: TGCGCCAGCAGCCCCGTGGGGAGCAACTACGAGCAGTACTTC
length: 14; size: -; J: TRBJ2-1; D: -; V: TRBV11-1; CDR3: CASSLGGAWGEQFF; DNA: TGTGCCAGCAGCTTGGGAGGCGCGTGGGGGGAGCAGTTCTTC
length: 16; size: -; J: TRBJ2-2; D: -; V: TRBV4-3; CDR3: CASSPRRELGTGELFF; DNA: TGCGCCAGCAGCCCCCGTCGGGAGCTAGGCACCGGGGAGCTGTTTTTT
length: 15; size: once; J: TRBJ2-7; D: -; V: TRBV27; CDR3: CASSSARTVAYEQYF; DNA: TGTGCCAGCAGTTCAGCCCGGACTGTTGCCTACGAGCAGTACTTC
length: 15; size: many; J: TRBJ2-3; D: TRBD1; V: TRBV14; CDR3: CASSQERGPTDTQYF; DNA: TGTGCCAGCAGCCAAGAGAGGGGGCCCACAGATACGCAGTATTTT
length: 14; size: -; J: TRBJ2-1; D: -; V: TRBV29-1; CDR3: CSVERGSSYNEQFF; DNA: TGCAGCGTTGAGCGGGGCAGCTCCTACAATGAGCAGTTCTTC
length: 15; size: few; J: TRBJ2-7; D: -; V: TRBV27; CDR3: CASSLRQGGPYEQYF; DNA: TGTGCCAGCAGTTTGAGGCAGGGGGGACCCTACGAGCAGTACTTC
length: 13; size: few; J: TRBJ2-7; D: TRBD1; V: TRBV3-1/TRBV3-2; CDR3: CASSRQGSYEQYF; DNA: TGTGCCAGCAGCCGACAGGGGTCCTACGAGCAGTACTTC